This is a list of T cell receptor beta chains from one sample in a study of Tregs in tolerant kidney transplant recipients. The repertoire was sequenced with immunoSEQ multiplex PCR; TCRdb's copy has only in-frame clones and lacks some. This table holds about 110,000 clones, around 91% found once. Sample: CD4+ T cells from blood, taken before the transplant. The source of these receptors is a human donor who received a combined kidney and bone marrow transplant. Both conserved end residues are part of each CDR3. Each record gives: J gene, V gene, D gene, clone size, CDR3 protein, CDR3 DNA. A D gene is named only where the DNA matches it firmly. For some rows the clone size is stated as once, few or many, or as a class when expanded; others skip it.

j_call: TRBJ2-5; v_call: TRBV5-1; d_call: NA; clone_size: NA; cdr3_aa: CASSPGRASGETQYF; cdr3_nt: TGCGCCAGCAGCCCCGGGAGAGCTTCGGGAGAGACCCAGTACTTC
j_call: TRBJ2-1; v_call: TRBV7-2; d_call: TRBD2; clone_size: NA; cdr3_aa: CASNSGGSGNRNEQFF; cdr3_nt: TGTGCCAGCAACTCGGGCGGTAGCGGGAATCGAAATGAGCAGTTCTTC
j_call: TRBJ2-3; v_call: TRBV6-6; d_call: NA; clone_size: NA; cdr3_aa: CASSQRTDTQYF; cdr3_nt: TGTGCCAGCAGTCAGCGGACCGATACGCAGTATTTT
j_call: TRBJ1-2; v_call: TRBV9; d_call: NA; clone_size: NA; cdr3_aa: CASSGKTGVTTGYTF; cdr3_nt: TGTGCCAGCAGCGGAAAGACAGGAGTGACTACAGGCTACACCTTC
j_call: TRBJ2-4; v_call: TRBV9; d_call: TRBD2; clone_size: NA; cdr3_aa: CASSVGASGINIQYF; cdr3_nt: TGTGCCAGCAGCGTAGGAGCTAGCGGGATAAACATTCAGTACTTC
j_call: TRBJ2-3; v_call: TRBV6-4; d_call: TRBD2; clone_size: NA; cdr3_aa: CASSDFRTSGSDTQYF; cdr3_nt: TGTGCCAGCAGTGACTTCAGGACTAGCGGGTCAGATACGCAGTATTTT
j_call: TRBJ2-2; v_call: TRBV11-3; d_call: NA; clone_size: NA; cdr3_aa: CASSSGPLSRGLGGGGELFF; cdr3_nt: TGTGCCAGCAGCTCCGGACCCCTGTCGAGGGGCTTAGGGGGGGGCGGGGAGCTGTTTTTT
j_call: TRBJ2-7; v_call: TRBV27; d_call: TRBD2; clone_size: NA; cdr3_aa: CASSLSASGGASEQYF; cdr3_nt: TGTGCCAGCAGTTTATCGGCGAGCGGGGGGGCTAGCGAGCAGTACTTC
j_call: TRBJ2-5; v_call: TRBV5-1; d_call: TRBD2; clone_size: NA; cdr3_aa: CASSMGTSGRAETQYF; cdr3_nt: TGCGCCAGCAGCATGGGGACTAGCGGGAGGGCCGAGACCCAGTACTTC
j_call: TRBJ1-2; v_call: TRBV28; d_call: NA; clone_size: once; cdr3_aa: CASSLRQGFRSYGYTF; cdr3_nt: TGTGCCAGCAGTTTACGTCAGGGTTTTCGGTCATATGGCTACACCTTC
j_call: TRBJ1-4; v_call: TRBV29-1; d_call: NA; clone_size: NA; cdr3_aa: CSVGAATNEKLFF; cdr3_nt: TGCAGCGTTGGAGCCGCAACTAATGAAAAACTGTTTTTT
j_call: TRBJ1-1; v_call: TRBV28; d_call: TRBD1; clone_size: NA; cdr3_aa: CASSETKGQGGTEAFF; cdr3_nt: TGTGCCAGCAGCGAAACGAAGGGACAGGGGGGCACTGAAGCTTTCTTT
j_call: TRBJ2-2; v_call: TRBV11-3; d_call: TRBD2; clone_size: NA; cdr3_aa: CASSSRTSSGELFF; cdr3_nt: TGTGCCAGCAGCTCACGGACTAGCTCCGGGGAGCTGTTTTTT
j_call: TRBJ1-2; v_call: TRBV10-3; d_call: TRBD1; clone_size: once; cdr3_aa: CAISESRQGSNYGYTF; cdr3_nt: TGTGCCATCAGTGAGTCTCGACAGGGATCAAACTATGGCTACACCTTC
j_call: TRBJ2-2; v_call: TRBV30; d_call: NA; clone_size: NA; cdr3_aa: CAWSVFPGTGELFF; cdr3_nt: TGTGCCTGGAGTGTTTTTCCAGGGACCGGGGAGCTGTTTTTT
j_call: TRBJ1-2; v_call: TRBV18; d_call: TRBD1; clone_size: few; cdr3_aa: CASSPPQGRNGYTF; cdr3_nt: TGTGCCAGCTCACCCCCACAGGGGAGGAATGGCTACACCTTC
j_call: TRBJ2-1; v_call: TRBV4-3; d_call: NA; clone_size: NA; cdr3_aa: CASSQVSNNEQFF; cdr3_nt: TGCGCCAGCAGCCAAGTTTCTAACAATGAGCAGTTCTTC
j_call: TRBJ2-5; v_call: TRBV30; d_call: TRBD2; clone_size: NA; cdr3_aa: CAWSVPGGQETQYF; cdr3_nt: TGTGCCTGGAGTGTACCCGGGGGGCAAGAGACCCAGTACTTC
j_call: TRBJ2-7; v_call: TRBV19; d_call: TRBD1; clone_size: NA; cdr3_aa: CASSTGTGHAYEQYF; cdr3_nt: TGTGCCAGTAGTACCGGGACAGGGCATGCCTACGAGCAGTACTTC
j_call: TRBJ1-1; v_call: TRBV12-5; d_call: NA; clone_size: NA; cdr3_aa: CASGLVISPNTEAFF; cdr3_nt: TGTGCTAGTGGTTTGGTAATTAGTCCGAACACTGAAGCTTTCTTT
j_call: TRBJ2-3; v_call: TRBV4-1; d_call: TRBD2; clone_size: few; cdr3_aa: CASSQAFLAEDTDTQYF; cdr3_nt: TGCGCCAGCAGCCAAGCTTTTCTAGCGGAAGACACAGATACGCAGTATTTT
j_call: TRBJ1-5; v_call: TRBV4-1; d_call: NA; clone_size: NA; cdr3_aa: CASSSPDRRSGQPQHF; cdr3_nt: TGCGCCAGCAGCTCACCGGACCGCCGCTCGGGGCAGCCCCAGCATTTT
j_call: TRBJ2-2; v_call: TRBV7-2; d_call: TRBD2; clone_size: NA; cdr3_aa: CASSSPSGGANTGELFF; cdr3_nt: TGTGCCAGCAGCTCTCCTAGCGGGGGGGCGAACACCGGGGAGCTGTTTTTT
j_call: TRBJ1-1; v_call: TRBV28; d_call: TRBD1; clone_size: NA; cdr3_aa: CASSLRGNRGAFF; cdr3_nt: TGTGCCAGCAGTTTGCGGGGGAACAGGGGGGCTTTCTTT
j_call: TRBJ1-4; v_call: TRBV7-8; d_call: NA; clone_size: NA; cdr3_aa: CASSLLARGGSLNEKLFF; cdr3_nt: TGTGCCAGCAGCTTATTAGCGCGGGGAGGGAGCCTTAATGAAAAACTGTTTTTT
j_call: TRBJ2-7; v_call: TRBV27; d_call: TRBD1; clone_size: NA; cdr3_aa: CASSLGQTYEQYF; cdr3_nt: TGTGCCAGCAGTTTGGGACAGACATACGAGCAGTACTTC
j_call: TRBJ2-2; v_call: TRBV5-5; d_call: NA; clone_size: NA; cdr3_aa: CASSLGPYTNTGELFF; cdr3_nt: TGTGCCAGCAGCTTGGGTCCGTATACGAACACCGGGGAGCTGTTTTTT
j_call: TRBJ1-5; v_call: TRBV11-2; d_call: TRBD1; clone_size: NA; cdr3_aa: CASSLGQGGPQPQHF; cdr3_nt: TGTGCCAGCAGCTTAGGACAGGGGGGACCTCAGCCCCAGCATTTT
j_call: TRBJ2-7; v_call: TRBV10-2; d_call: NA; clone_size: NA; cdr3_aa: CASSESATYEQYF; cdr3_nt: TGCGCCAGCAGTGAGTCGGCAACCTACGAGCAGTACTTC
j_call: TRBJ2-7; v_call: TRBV7-6; d_call: NA; clone_size: NA; cdr3_aa: CASSLGQRDEQYF; cdr3_nt: TGTGCCAGCAGCTTAGGACAGCGGGACGAGCAGTACTTC
j_call: TRBJ2-1; v_call: TRBV5-1; d_call: TRBD1; clone_size: NA; cdr3_aa: CASRAERPGGRNEQFF; cdr3_nt: TGCGCCAGCAGGGCGGAAAGGCCAGGGGGTCGCAATGAGCAGTTCTTC
j_call: TRBJ1-2; v_call: TRBV14; d_call: NA; clone_size: NA; cdr3_aa: CASTRSGYGYTF; cdr3_nt: TGTGCCAGCACCCGGAGTGGTTATGGCTACACCTTC
j_call: TRBJ1-4; v_call: TRBV7-9; d_call: NA; clone_size: NA; cdr3_aa: CASSLPGHSEKLFF; cdr3_nt: TGTGCCAGCAGCTTACCCGGACACTCCGAAAAACTGTTTTTT
j_call: TRBJ1-6; v_call: TRBV19; d_call: NA; clone_size: NA; cdr3_aa: CASMAIAGNSPLHF; cdr3_nt: TGTGCCAGTATGGCTATCGCGGGGAATTCACCCCTCCACTTT
j_call: TRBJ2-3; v_call: TRBV6-5; d_call: TRBD2; clone_size: once; cdr3_aa: CASRTRGGSTDTQYF; cdr3_nt: TGTGCCAGCAGAACCCGGGGGGGGAGCACAGATACGCAGTATTTT
j_call: TRBJ2-7; v_call: TRBV10-1; d_call: NA; clone_size: few; cdr3_aa: CATSPEFRGEQYF; cdr3_nt: TGCGCCACCTCGCCGGAGTTTAGGGGCGAGCAGTACTTC
j_call: TRBJ1-5; v_call: TRBV11-2; d_call: TRBD1; clone_size: once; cdr3_aa: CASSSGTGGAQPQHF; cdr3_nt: TGTGCCAGCAGCTCCGGGACAGGGGGTGCTCAGCCCCAGCATTTT
j_call: TRBJ2-5; v_call: TRBV9; d_call: TRBD2; clone_size: NA; cdr3_aa: CASSVDGFGSGRGETQYF; cdr3_nt: TGTGCCAGCAGCGTAGATGGGTTTGGTAGCGGGAGGGGGGAGACCCAGTACTTC
j_call: TRBJ1-1; v_call: TRBV27; d_call: NA; clone_size: NA; cdr3_aa: CASSSFVGVPGTEAFF; cdr3_nt: TGTGCCAGCAGTTCCTTCGTCGGGGTGCCGGGAACTGAAGCTTTCTTT
j_call: TRBJ1-1; v_call: TRBV13; d_call: NA; clone_size: NA; cdr3_aa: CASSLLGAEAFF; cdr3_nt: TGTGCCAGCAGCTTACTGGGAGCTGAAGCTTTCTTT
j_call: TRBJ1-2; v_call: TRBV11-2; d_call: NA; clone_size: many; cdr3_aa: CASSSRGGEGYTF; cdr3_nt: TGTGCCAGCAGCTCCAGGGGTGGTGAGGGCTACACCTTC
j_call: TRBJ2-3; v_call: TRBV25-1; d_call: TRBD1; clone_size: once; cdr3_aa: CASSELGRGPAGDTQYF; cdr3_nt: TGTGCCAGCAGTGAATTGGGCAGGGGGCCCGCTGGAGATACGCAGTATTTT
j_call: TRBJ1-2; v_call: TRBV6-1; d_call: TRBD1; clone_size: NA; cdr3_aa: CASSDPRTGGRNYGYTF; cdr3_nt: TGTGCCAGCAGTGACCCCAGGACAGGGGGACGCAACTATGGCTACACCTTC
j_call: TRBJ2-7; v_call: TRBV4-1; d_call: TRBD1; clone_size: NA; cdr3_aa: CASSAQGASYEQYF; cdr3_nt: TGCGCCAGCAGCGCCCAGGGGGCCTCCTACGAGCAGTACTTC
j_call: TRBJ1-1; v_call: TRBV10-3; d_call: TRBD1; clone_size: NA; cdr3_aa: CAISEQGEAEAFF; cdr3_nt: TGTGCCATCAGTGAGCAGGGGGAGGCTGAAGCTTTCTTT
j_call: TRBJ2-1; v_call: TRBV7-2; d_call: NA; clone_size: once; cdr3_aa: CASSFPSGEQFF; cdr3_nt: TGTGCCAGCAGCTTCCCTAGTGGGGAGCAGTTCTTC
j_call: TRBJ1-5; v_call: TRBV7-9; d_call: NA; clone_size: once; cdr3_aa: CASSRLRDSNQPQHF; cdr3_nt: TGTGCCAGCAGTCGCCTCCGGGATTCCAATCAGCCCCAGCATTTT
j_call: TRBJ1-1; v_call: TRBV29-1; d_call: NA; clone_size: NA; cdr3_aa: CSVAQGSSTEAFF; cdr3_nt: TGCAGCGTCGCTCAGGGTAGCAGCACTGAAGCTTTCTTT
j_call: TRBJ1-2; v_call: TRBV9; d_call: NA; clone_size: once; cdr3_aa: CASSAWRGGSLNYGYTF; cdr3_nt: TGTGCCAGCAGCGCCTGGAGGGGGGGGAGCTTGAACTATGGCTACACCTTC
j_call: TRBJ1-2; v_call: TRBV2; d_call: TRBD1; clone_size: NA; cdr3_aa: CASSEALGTGPTYGYTF; cdr3_nt: TGTGCCAGCAGTGAAGCGTTGGGGACAGGGCCTACCTATGGCTACACCTTC
j_call: TRBJ1-4; v_call: TRBV6-1; d_call: NA; clone_size: few; cdr3_aa: CASSEMGQANEKLFF; cdr3_nt: TGTGCCAGCAGTGAAATGGGGCAAGCTAATGAAAAACTGTTTTTT
j_call: TRBJ1-1; v_call: TRBV5-6; d_call: NA; clone_size: NA; cdr3_aa: CASSGGAGPTEAFF; cdr3_nt: TGTGCCAGCAGCGGGGGCGCAGGGCCCACTGAAGCTTTCTTT
j_call: TRBJ1-2; v_call: TRBV5-1; d_call: NA; clone_size: few; cdr3_aa: CASSADSYGYTF; cdr3_nt: TGCGCCAGCAGTGCTGACAGCTATGGCTACACCTTC
j_call: TRBJ1-3; v_call: TRBV29-1; d_call: NA; clone_size: NA; cdr3_aa: CSVARGSDSGNTIYF; cdr3_nt: TGCAGCGTTGCCCGGGGGTCTGACTCTGGAAACACCATATATTTT
j_call: TRBJ2-1; v_call: TRBV30; d_call: NA; clone_size: NA; cdr3_aa: CATGPYNEQFF; cdr3_nt: TGTGCAACAGGTCCCTACAATGAGCAGTTCTTC
j_call: TRBJ2-3; v_call: TRBV19; d_call: NA; clone_size: NA; cdr3_aa: CASSIGGAVSTDTQYF; cdr3_nt: TGTGCCAGTAGTATCGGGGGAGCGGTTAGCACAGATACGCAGTATTTT
j_call: TRBJ2-1; v_call: TRBV5-1; d_call: TRBD1; clone_size: NA; cdr3_aa: CASSLPNNRGNEQFF; cdr3_nt: TGCGCCAGCAGCTTGCCGAACAACAGGGGCAATGAGCAGTTCTTC
j_call: TRBJ2-7; v_call: TRBV19; d_call: NA; clone_size: few; cdr3_aa: CASSSLRQNEQYF; cdr3_nt: TGTGCCAGTAGTAGCCTCCGACAGAACGAGCAGTACTTC
j_call: TRBJ1-1; v_call: TRBV4-1; d_call: TRBD1; clone_size: NA; cdr3_aa: CANLPPGTGEFTEAFF; cdr3_nt: TGCGCCAACCTCCCACCGGGGACAGGGGAATTCACTGAAGCTTTCTTT